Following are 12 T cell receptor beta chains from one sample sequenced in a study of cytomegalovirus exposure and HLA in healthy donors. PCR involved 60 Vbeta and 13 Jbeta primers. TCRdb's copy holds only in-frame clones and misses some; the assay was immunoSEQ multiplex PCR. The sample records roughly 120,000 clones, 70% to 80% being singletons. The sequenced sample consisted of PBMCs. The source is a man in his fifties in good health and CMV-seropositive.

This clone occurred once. The CDR3 region is CASRLEPGQHNSPLHF. CDR3 sequence (DNA): TGTGCCAGCAGATTGGAGCCGGGACAGCATAATTCACCCCTCCACTTT. V and J are TRBV7-9 and TRBJ1-6; 7 positions match TRBD1. Germline CDR1 reads SEHNR; CDR2 reads FQNEAQ (reference sequence). After removal of 6 bases from V and 5 bases from J, the junction contained 10 bases not matched to a gene. There are 16 residues in the CDR3.

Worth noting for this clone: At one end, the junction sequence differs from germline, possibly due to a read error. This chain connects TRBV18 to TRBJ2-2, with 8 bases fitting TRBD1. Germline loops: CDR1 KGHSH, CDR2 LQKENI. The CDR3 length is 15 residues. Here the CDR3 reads CASSPRQGNAGELFF. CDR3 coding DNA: TGTGCCAGCTCACCCCGACAGGGGAACGCCGGGGAGCTGTTTTTT.

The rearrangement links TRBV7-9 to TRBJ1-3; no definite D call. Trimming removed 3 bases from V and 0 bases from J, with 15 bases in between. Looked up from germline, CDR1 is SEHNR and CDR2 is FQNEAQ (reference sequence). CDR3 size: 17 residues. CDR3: CASSFGLSVSSGNTIYF. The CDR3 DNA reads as TGTGCCAGCAGCTTTGGGCTTAGTGTGAGCTCTGGAAACACCATATATTTT.

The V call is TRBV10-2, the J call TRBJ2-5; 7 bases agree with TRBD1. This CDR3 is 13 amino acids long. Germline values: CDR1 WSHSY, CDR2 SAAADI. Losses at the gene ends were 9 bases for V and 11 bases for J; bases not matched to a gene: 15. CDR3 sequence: CARRSGTEFRQYF. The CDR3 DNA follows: TGCGCCAGACGCTCCGGGACAGAATTTAGGCAGTACTTC.

The CDR3 sequence is CASSPAASYEQYF. DNA of the CDR3: TGTGCCAGCAGCCCGGCGGCCTCCTACGAGCAGTACTTC. The chain carries TRBV7-2 and TRBJ2-7; D gene ambiguous. Trimming shortened V by 5 bases and J by 0 bases, and 8 bases separated the two germline ends. Germline-derived CDR1 and CDR2 are SGHTA and FQGNSA. This CDR3 has 13 amino acids. Filled out from reference TRBV7-2 and TRBJ2-7, the complete variable domain reads GAGVSQSPSNKVTEKGKDVELRCDPISGHTALYWYRQSLGQGLEFLIYFQGNSAPDKSGLPSDRFSAERTGGSVSTLTIQRTQQEDSAVYLCASSPAASYEQYFGPGTRLTVT.

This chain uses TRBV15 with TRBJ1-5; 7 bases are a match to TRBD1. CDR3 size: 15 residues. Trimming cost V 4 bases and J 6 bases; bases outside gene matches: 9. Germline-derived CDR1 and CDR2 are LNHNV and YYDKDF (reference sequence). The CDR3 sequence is CATSIMQGEGQPQHF. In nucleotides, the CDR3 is TGTGCCACCAGCATAATGCAGGGGGAAGGTCAGCCCCAGCATTTT.

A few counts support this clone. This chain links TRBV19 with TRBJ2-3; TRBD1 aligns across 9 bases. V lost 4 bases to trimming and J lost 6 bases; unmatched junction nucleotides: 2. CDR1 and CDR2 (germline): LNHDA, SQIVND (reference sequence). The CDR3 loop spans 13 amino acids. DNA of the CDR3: TGTGCCAGTAGTAGGGACAGGGAGGATACGCAGTATTTT. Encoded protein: CASSRDREDTQYF.

CDR3 sequence (DNA): TGTGCCAGCAGCCGCCAGGGACTAGCGGGAGGGCGGTACAATGAGCAGTTCTTC. As protein: CASSRQGLAGGRYNEQFF. The V gene is TRBV7-2, the J gene TRBJ2-1, with 16 bases matching TRBD2. The V segment lost 5 bases and the J segment 4 bases; nucleotides outside the gene matches: 8. Looked up from germline, CDR1 is SGHTA and CDR2 is FQGNSA. The CDR3 length is 18 residues. Full variable domain (rest looked up from reference TRBV7-2 and TRBJ2-1): GAGVSQSPSNKVTEKGKDVELRCDPISGHTALYWYRQSLGQGLEFLIYFQGNSAPDKSGLPSDRFSAERTGGSVSTLTIQRTQQEDSAVYLCASSRQGLAGGRYNEQFFGPGTRLTVL.

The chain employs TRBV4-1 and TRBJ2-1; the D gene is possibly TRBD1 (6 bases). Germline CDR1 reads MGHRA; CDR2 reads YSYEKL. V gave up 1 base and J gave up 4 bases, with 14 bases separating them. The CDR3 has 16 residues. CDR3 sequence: CASSQVATGLYNEQFF. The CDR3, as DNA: TGCGCCAGCAGCCAAGTTGCGACAGGCCTTTACAATGAGCAGTTCTTC.

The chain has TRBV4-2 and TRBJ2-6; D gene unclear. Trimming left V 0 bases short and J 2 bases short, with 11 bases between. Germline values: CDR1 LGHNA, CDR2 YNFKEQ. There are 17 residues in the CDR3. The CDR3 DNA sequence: TGTGCCAGCAGCCAAGATTATTATGTTACTGGGGCCAACGTCCTGACTTTC. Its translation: CASSQDYYVTGANVLTF.

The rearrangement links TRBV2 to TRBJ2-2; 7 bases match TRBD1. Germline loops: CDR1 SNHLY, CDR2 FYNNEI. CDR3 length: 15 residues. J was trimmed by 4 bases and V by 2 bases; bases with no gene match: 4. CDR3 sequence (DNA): TGTGCCAGCAGTGAACAGGGGGTAGGCACCGGGGAGCTGTTTTTT. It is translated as CASSEQGVGTGELFF.

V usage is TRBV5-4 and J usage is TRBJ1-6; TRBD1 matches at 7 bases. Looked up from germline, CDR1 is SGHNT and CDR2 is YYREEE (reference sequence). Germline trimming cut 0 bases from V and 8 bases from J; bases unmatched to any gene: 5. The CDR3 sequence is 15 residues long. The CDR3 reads CASSLETGPYSPLHF. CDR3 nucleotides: TGTGCCAGCAGCTTGGAGACAGGGCCTTATTCACCCCTCCACTTT.